This record looks at one T cell receptor (beta chain) sequence and its context. Its specific antigen is unknown. There are no base qualities to consult, and no much larger clone falls within one base. The germline ends are 11 bases apart after V is trimmed by 5 bases and J by 4 bases. Taken from cysteine to phenylalanine, the CDR3 has 14 residues. Left in the record is the CDR3 DNA by itself, 42 bases read in frame from the first base. The germline V gene sets CDR1 to KGHDR and CDR2 to SFDVKD. TCRbeta CDR3 regions were amplified from genomic DNA by means of the immunoSEQ Assay, a bias-controlled multiplex PCR. Regarding the original processing steps: Nucleated cell counts per sample were estimated from amplification of reference gene primers within the assay. To quantify the absolute abundance of each unique TCRbeta CDR3 rearrangement, sequence reads were collapsed and filtered. Productive Simpson clonality was computed per sample as the square root of Simpson's diversity index over productive rearrangements. What TCRdb holds here is the immuneACCESS table cut down to in-frame rearrangements. Part of the clones is not present; checked against another copy, under half of the missing clones reflect an unresolved V gene, and the others are unexplained. The DNA gave D and trimming, while V, J and clone size come from that table. This sample has around 60,000 clones in its table, and about nine tenths of those were observed once. Of the sample, 1.3% falls within the top ten clones.

This specimen comes from a study of blood T cell repertoires in COVID-19 (dated by TCRdb to the early 2020s). Broadly, across the study: Samples from collaborators originated in the United States, Italy and Spain and spanned both the acute and convalescent phases of COVID-19. A freely available public database, intended as a resource for researchers studying the immune response to SARS-CoV-2, is where the repertoires were released. Samples were obtained from the ongoing ImmuneRACE study (first 160 participants) and from over 1,000 subjects provided by 6 global collaborators. The prospective study material was composed of cDNA or gDNA derived from T cells, B-cell-depleted T cells, or PBMCs. Subjects who had been exposed to COVID-19, were actively infected with it, or had recovered from it provided the deeply sampled blood TCRbeta repertoires that made up the dataset. Where available, HLA class I and class II types were taken from metadata supplied by the sample provider and were not determined by assay-based typing. A de-identified subject ID, COVID-19 status, age in years and sex were almost always included in the sample metadata.

Whole blood was collected in K2EDTA tubes by collaborating institutions according to the institutions' own protocols. For TCRbeta analysis, collaborators shipped samples as frozen whole blood, isolated PBMCs, or DNA extracted from either of those sample types. Broader findings and caveats from the paper: How much clinical and demographic metadata was included differed by source and by participant, and the metadata was provided uncurated.

The sequence links TRBV24-1 to TRBJ1-5; a tentative D match to TRBD1 spans 6 bases. This receptor was obtained from a man aged 55 to 70 with acute or convalescent COVID-19. The source material was peripheral blood. The CDR3 reads CATSGDTDNQPQHF. At the DNA level, the sequence is TGTGCCACCAGTGGGGACACCGATAATCAGCCCCAGCATTTT.